Presented here are 27 T cell receptor beta chains from one specimen sequenced in a study of OX40 agonist ivuxolimab in advanced cancers. Assay: immunoSEQ multiplex PCR; the TCRdb copy retains only in-frame clones and omits some. The table shows under 80,000 clones, with roughly 86% occurring only once. The sample was CD4+ or CD8+ T cells sorted from blood, taken in a trial of the OX40 agonist ivuxolimab. The origin of the receptors is an adult with an advanced solid tumor such as melanoma, head and neck, liver or kidney cancer.

This sequence joins TRBV30 and TRBJ1-2; 9 bases agree with TRBD1. This CDR3 is 15 amino acids long. Germline V CDR1 and CDR2: GTSNPN, SVGIG (reference sequence). The J segment lost 2 bases and the V segment lost 2 bases, leaving 6 bases of the junction unmatched. The CDR3, as DNA: TGTGCCTGGAGTCCCATACAGGGGGCGAACTATGGCTACACCTTC. Residues: CAWSPIQGANYGYTF.

The V call is TRBV18, the J call TRBJ1-1; D gene uncertain. The ends were cut back, 0 bases at V and 4 bases at J, with 9 bases in the middle. The germline V gene has CDR1 KGHSH and CDR2 LQKENI. This CDR3 comprises 14 residues. In DNA form, the CDR3 reads TGTGCCAGCTCACCACCGCTAGGTATCACTGAAGCTTTCTTT. Amino acid sequence: CASSPPLGITEAFF.

The V call is TRBV12-5, the J call TRBJ2-5; D not certain. V dropped 7 bases and J dropped 5 bases, with 23 bases sitting between them. This CDR3 has 16 amino acids. CDR1 LGHNT and CDR2 FRNRAP come from the germline V gene. CDR3 DNA: TGTGCTAGTGCCCGGAGAATGGCAAGTGTGGCGGAGACCCAGTACTTC. It is translated as CASARRMASVAETQYF.

In the case of this clone: At the DNA level, this CDR3 is encoded by other sequences in the same sample as well. The chain couples TRBV6-5 to TRBJ2-3, with D perhaps matching TRBD2 (5 bases). Germline V gene data show CDR1 as MNHEY and CDR2 as SVGAGI. The CDR3 is made up of 14 amino acids. The V and J ends lost 2 bases and 1 base respectively, with 7 bases between them. CDR3 amino acids: CASSYRGGTDTQYF. The CDR3, as DNA: TGTGCCAGCAGTTACCGGGGAGGCACAGATACGCAGTATTTT.

The gene calls are TRBV27 and TRBJ1-4; 9 positions agree with TRBD1. In germline, CDR1 is MNHEY, CDR2 SMNVEV (reference sequence). There are 17 residues in the CDR3. J gave up 4 bases and V 2 bases, and 8 bases lay outside the gene matches. As DNA, the CDR3 is TGTGCCAGCAGTTTAGGACAGGGGATCTCCCTTAATGAAAAACTGTTTTTT. Translated: CASSLGQGISLNEKLFF.

This clone was seen just once. The CDR3 carries no conserved terminal phenylalanine or tryptophan, so it likely arises from a read error. The DNA is omitted, as the CDR3 cannot be located on it reliably, and the CDR3 follows TCRdb's listing. CDR3 amino acids: CASSLGGLAVTV. The chain recombines TRBV11-2 with TRBJ2-3; TRBD2 is the table's D call, not checked against the DNA. Germline assignment: CDR1 SGHAT and CDR2 FQNNGV. Termini included, the CDR3 measures 12 amino acids.

This rearrangement joins TRBV19 to TRBJ2-1, with D perhaps TRBD1 or TRBD2 (5 bases each). There are 17 residues in the CDR3. Germline lookup yields CDR1 LNHDA and CDR2 SQIVND (reference sequence). The V end was cut by 5 bases, the J end by 9 bases, with 26 bases between. CDR3 DNA sequence: TGTGCCAGTAGTTCCTCCCTCGGGGCTGGGGCTTCGGGTGAGCAGTTCTTC. Encoded protein: CASSSSLGAGASGEQFF.

This clone was observed once. V gene TRBV7-2 combines with J gene TRBJ2-7, with a possible D match to TRBD2 (6 bases). The germline V gene encodes CDR1 SGHTA and CDR2 FQGNSA. The CDR3 length is 15 residues. V shed 5 bases and J shed 6 bases, with 20 bases lying between them. The chain's CDR3 is CASSALLRGLGEQYF. CDR3 DNA sequence: TGTGCCAGCAGCGCCTTACTGAGGGGACTGGGCGAGCAGTACTTC. Complete variable domain (other parts from reference TRBV7-2 and TRBJ2-7): GAGVSQSPSNKVTEKGKDVELRCDPISGHTALYWYRQSLGQGLEFLIYFQGNSAPDKSGLPSDRFSAERTGGSVSTLTIQRTQQEDSAVYLCASSALLRGLGEQYFGPGTRLTVT.

V and J are TRBV5-1 and TRBJ2-7; D is unclear. V dropped 4 bases and J dropped 0 bases, with 20 bases sitting between them. The germline V gene has CDR1 SGHRS and CDR2 YFSETQ. There are 17 residues in the CDR3. The CDR3 region is CASSRRPRAGSSYEQYF. Written as DNA, the CDR3 is TGCGCCAGCAGCCGACGCCCTCGGGCTGGAAGCTCCTACGAGCAGTACTTC.

The V call is TRBV15, the J call TRBJ1-1; D remains ambiguous. Trimming removed 5 bases at V and 4 bases at J, with 8 bases between. The CDR3 runs 12 residues. From germline, CDR1 is LNHNV and CDR2 YYDKDF (reference sequence). The CDR3 reads CATSVGGTEAFF. The CDR3 DNA follows: TGTGCCACCAGCGTAGGAGGCACTGAAGCTTTCTTT.

This rearrangement joins TRBV10-3 to TRBJ2-7, with 10 bases matching TRBD1. Germline lookup yields CDR1 ENHRY and CDR2 SYGVKD. V shed 4 bases, J shed 6 bases, and the junction held 6 bases outside the gene matches. This CDR3 spans 14 amino acids. The CDR3 sequence is CAISVETGGSEQYF. Written as DNA, the CDR3 is TGTGCCATCAGTGTGGAGACAGGGGGCTCCGAGCAGTACTTC.

This chain uses TRBV2 with TRBJ2-1, with 11 bases matching TRBD2. There are 15 residues in the CDR3. V shed 4 bases and J 8 bases; nucleotides not matched to a gene: 7. Germline V gene data show CDR1 as SNHLY and CDR2 as FYNNEI. As DNA, the CDR3 is TGTGCCAGCAGTGGATTAGCGGGAGGGGGGGATGAGCAGTTCTTC. This encodes CASSGLAGGGDEQFF. The full variable domain, rest sourced from reference TRBV2 and TRBJ2-1, is EPEVTQTPSHQVTQMGQEVILRCVPISNHLYFYWYRQILGQKVEFLVSFYNNEISEKSEIFDDQFSVERPDGSNFTLKIRSTKLEDSAMYFCASSGLAGGGDEQFFGPGTRLTVL.

This clone showed up just a few times. The chain couples TRBV7-2 to TRBJ1-5; no clear D. CDR3 length equals 13 residues. Trimming removed 1 base at V and 5 bases at J, with 6 bases between. Germline CDR1 reads SGHTA; CDR2 reads FQGNSA. CDR3 sequence reads: CASSLGGYQPQHF. In nucleotides, the CDR3 is TGTGCCAGCAGCTTAGGGGGATATCAGCCCCAGCATTTT.

This chain links TRBV7-3 with TRBJ2-3; 13 nucleotides agree with TRBD2. CDR3 length equals 16 residues. The V gene's germline CDR1 is SGHTA and CDR2 FQGTGA. The V gene end was trimmed by 5 bases and the J gene end by 2 bases; junction bases not matched to a gene: 4. CDR3 protein: CASSPGTSGVTDTQYF. In DNA form, the CDR3 reads TGTGCCAGCAGCCCCGGGACTAGCGGGGTCACAGATACGCAGTATTTT. Filled out from reference TRBV7-3 and TRBJ2-3, the complete variable domain reads GAGVSQTPSNKVTEKGKYVELRCDPISGHTALYWYRQSLGQGPEFLIYFQGTGAADDSGLPNDRFFAVRPEGSVSTLKIQRTERGDSAVYLCASSPGTSGVTDTQYFGPGTRLTVL.

The rearrangement joins TRBV30 to TRBJ1-1; perhaps TRBD1 as D (5 bases). Trimming removed 2 bases from V and 5 bases from J, with 15 bases in between. CDR1 is GTSNPN and CDR2 is SVGIG in the germline V gene (reference sequence). CDR3 length: 14 amino acids. CDR3 nucleotide sequence: TGTGCCTGGAGTATAGGGGAGAAGGAAACTGAAGCTTTCTTT. Residues: CAWSIGEKETEAFF.

The chain links TRBV30 to TRBJ2-5, with TRBD1 identical over 8 bases. Per germline, CDR1 GTSNPN and CDR2 SVGIG (reference sequence). V lost 5 bases, J lost 4 bases, and 6 bases stayed unmatched. The CDR3 length is 13 residues. The CDR3 DNA sequence: TGTGCCTGGTCACCCGGGACAGGAGAGACCCAGTACTTC. This encodes CAWSPGTGETQYF.

The rearrangement uses TRBV5-1 and TRBJ1-3; D is possibly TRBD1 (5 bases). The CDR3 sequence is 15 residues long. V was shortened by 2 bases and J by 4 bases, with 13 bases between the two germline ends. Germline CDR1 is SGHRS and CDR2 is YFSETQ. The CDR3 is CASSLSGYVGNTIYF. The CDR3 DNA follows: TGCGCCAGCAGCTTATCAGGGTACGTCGGAAACACCATATATTTT.

The chain's CDR3 is CASSFSWGGRDTQYF. The CDR3 nucleotides read TGTGCCAGCAGCTTTTCGTGGGGGGGAAGAGATACGCAGTATTTT. The V gene is TRBV11-3, the J gene TRBJ2-3; 7 nucleotides align to TRBD2. Germline CDR1 is SGHNT and CDR2 is YENEEA. CDR3 length equals 15 residues. V gave up 3 bases and J gave up 5 bases; unmatched junction bases: 8. Full variable domain (outside the CDR3, taken from reference TRBV11-3 and TRBJ2-3): EAGVVQSPRYKIIEKKQPVAFWCNPISGHNTLYWYLQNLGQGPELLIRYENEEAVDDSQLPKDRFSAERLKGVDSTLKIQPAELGDSAVYLCASSFSWGGRDTQYFGPGTRLTVL.

The chain uses TRBV5-4 and TRBJ2-5; 10 positions match TRBD1. The V gene's germline CDR1 is SGHNT and CDR2 YYREEE (reference sequence). The CDR3 sequence is 15 residues long. V lost 5 bases and J lost 1; bases outside the gene matches: 5. CDR3 bases: TGTGCCAGCAGGCCAAGGACAGGGGGCCAAGAGACCCAGTACTTC. Translation gives CASRPRTGGQETQYF.

V usage is TRBV6-6 and J usage is TRBJ1-2; 9 nucleotides align to TRBD1. CDR3 size: 15 residues. V lost 4 bases and J lost 4; bases outside the gene matches: 7. Germline CDR1 MNHNY, CDR2 SVGAGI (reference sequence). The CDR3 DNA follows: TGTGCCAGCAGTTCCTCGGACAGGGGAACCTATGGCTACACCTTC. This gives the protein CASSSSDRGTYGYTF.

The chain carries TRBV5-4 and TRBJ2-7; 7 bases align to TRBD1. The CDR3 totals 16 residues. Germline loops: CDR1 SGHNT, CDR2 YYREEE (reference sequence). V lost 4 bases to trimming and J lost 1 base; unmatched junction nucleotides: 11. The CDR3 region has the DNA TGTGCCAGCAGCGGCTTAGGGGGCGCTCGGTCCTACGAGCAGTACTTC. It translates to CASSGLGGARSYEQYF. The full variable domain, rest sourced from reference TRBV5-4 and TRBJ2-7, is ETGVTQSPTHLIKTRGQQVTLRCSSQSGHNTVSWYQQALGQGPQFIFQYYREEENGRGNFPPRFSGLQFPNYSSELNVNALELDDSALYLCASSGLGGARSYEQYFGPGTRLTVT.

The V and J genes are TRBV7-3 and TRBJ1-2; 8 bases are shared with TRBD1. The CDR3 is 13 amino acids. Unmatched junction bases numbered 7, after V lost 5 bases and J lost 8 bases. CDR1 and CDR2 from the germline V gene are SGHTA and FQGTGA. In DNA form, the CDR3 reads TGTGCCAGCAGCCCGGACAGGGAGGGCGGCTACACCTTC. Translation: CASSPDREGGYTF.

The chain employs TRBV2 and TRBJ2-3; 12 nucleotides match TRBD2. J lost 0 bases, V lost 3 bases, and 4 bases had no gene match. This CDR3 comprises 17 residues. CDR1 and CDR2 (germline): SNHLY, FYNNEI. As DNA, the CDR3 is TGTGCCAGCAGTGAGGGTCTAGCGGGGGGGAGCACAGATACGCAGTATTTT. Amino acid sequence: CASSEGLAGGSTDTQYF. Full variable domain (remainder filled in from reference TRBV2 and TRBJ2-3): EPEVTQTPSHQVTQMGQEVILRCVPISNHLYFYWYRQILGQKVEFLVSFYNNEISEKSEIFDDQFSVERPDGSNFTLKIRSTKLEDSAMYFCASSEGLAGGSTDTQYFGPGTRLTVL.

The V gene is TRBV9, the J gene TRBJ2-6, with a weak D call TRBD2 (6 bases). The CDR3 contains 16 residues. The V end lost 0 bases, the J end lost 3 bases, and 10 bases lay between the germline ends. Germline CDR1 reads SGDLS; CDR2 reads YYNGEE. Here the CDR3 reads CASSVAGGVGANVLTF. The DNA of the CDR3 is TGTGCCAGCAGCGTAGCCGGGGGTGTTGGGGCCAACGTCCTGACTTTC.

This chain joins TRBV11-2 and TRBJ2-1, with 10 bases aligning to TRBD2. The V segment lost 2 bases and the J segment 8 bases; nucleotides outside the gene matches: 6. The CDR3 is 15 amino acids. CDR1 is SGHAT and CDR2 is FQNNGV in the germline V gene. The CDR3, as DNA: TGTGCCAGCAGCTTAATAGCGGGAGGCGCGGATGAGCAGTTCTTC. Encoded protein: CASSLIAGGADEQFF.

This clone appeared a few times. The rearrangement links TRBV28 to TRBJ1-5; D is ambiguous. V lost 6 bases and J lost 4, with 10 bases in between. The CDR3 totals 13 residues. Germline V gene lookup returns CDR1 MDHEN and CDR2 SYDVKM. CDR3 bases: TGTGCCAGCAGGATGAGCTGGAATCAGCCCCAGCATTTT. Protein: CASRMSWNQPQHF.

CDR3 DNA: TGTGCCAGCTCGACTAGCGGGGTTAGTGAGACCCAGTACTTC. This translates into CASSTSGVSETQYF. V gene TRBV19 combines with J gene TRBJ2-5; TRBD2 matches 11 bases. V lost 9 bases and J lost 5; bases outside the gene matches: 8. The CDR3 loop spans 14 amino acids. Per germline, CDR1 LNHDA and CDR2 SQIVND (reference sequence).